This record concerns one T cell receptor beta chain sequence. It lacks a known antigen. Within one base of it there is no much larger clone, and no base qualities were kept. V loses 7 bases at its end and J loses 4 bases; junction bases beyond the gene matches: 6. The CDR3 runs 14 amino acids, cysteine and phenylalanine included. The DNA shown is the 42-base CDR3, in frame from base 1. According to the germline V gene (reference sequence), CDR1 reads SEHNR and CDR2 reads FQNEAQ. The collaborating institutions used their own protocols to collect whole blood in K2EDTA tubes. Collaborator samples were shipped for TCRbeta analysis as frozen whole blood, isolated PBMCs, or DNA extracted from either sample type. These data are taken from a study of blood T cell repertoires in COVID-19 (TCRdb year 2020). Regarding the research as a whole: Samples covering the acute and convalescent phases of COVID-19 were provided by collaborators in the United States, Italy and Spain. The prospective study material was composed of cDNA or gDNA derived from T cells, B-cell-depleted T cells, or PBMCs. Subjects who had been exposed to COVID-19, were actively infected with it, or had recovered from it provided the deeply sampled blood TCRbeta repertoires that made up the dataset. The repertoires were released in a freely available public database intended as a resource for research on the immune response to SARS-CoV-2. The samples were drawn from the first 160 participants of the ongoing ImmuneRACE study and from 1,200 or so subjects provided by 6 global collaborators. A de-identified subject ID, COVID-19 status, age in years and sex were almost always included in the sample metadata. HLA class I and class II types, where available, came from metadata supplied by the sample provider rather than from assay-based typing. Points the paper makes about the study in general: Clinical and demographic metadata were provided uncurated, with the amount varying by source and participant.

TCRbeta CDR3 regions were amplified from genomic DNA by means of the immunoSEQ Assay, a bias-controlled multiplex PCR. Per the source publication's procedure: The number of nucleated cells in each sample was estimated by amplification of reference gene primers within the assay. Sequence reads were collapsed and filtered to measure the absolute abundance of every unique TCRbeta CDR3 rearrangement. For each sample, productive Simpson clonality was calculated by taking the square root of Simpson's diversity index across productive rearrangements. This is the immuneACCESS table as TCRdb keeps it, with only in-frame sequences that have V and J called. A part of the clones is gone; compared with another copy, unresolved V genes explain less than half, and the rest is unexplained. D and trimming come from the DNA, and the V and J calls and clone size come from that table. The sample table contains about 150,000 clones; only one count was recorded for approximately 73% of them. The ten largest clones take up 4.2% of the sample.

Material: peripheral blood. The clonotype was recovered from a man aged 60-69 years with acute or convalescent COVID-19. The sequence is built from TRBV7-9 and TRBJ2-7, and 11 junctional nucleotides match TRBD1. The DNA sequence reads TGTGCCAGCACCCTAGGGGACAGGGGGTACGAGCAGTACTTC. It codes for CASTLGDRGYEQYF.